These 14 T cell receptor beta chains came from one sample sequenced in a study of blood T cell repertoires in COVID-19. TCRdb's copy holds only in-frame clones and misses some; the assay was immunoSEQ multiplex PCR. The table lists 150,000 to 200,000 clones, just over 90% of them singletons. Sequencing was done on a sample of peripheral blood. These receptors were obtained from a man between 18 and 35 years old with COVID-19, enrolled during active disease.

The chain employs TRBV30 and TRBJ2-1, with D possibly being TRBD1 (6 bases). The V end lost 5 bases, the J end lost 0 bases, and 11 bases lay between the germline ends. The CDR3 covers 14 residues. Germline V gene lookup returns CDR1 GTSNPN and CDR2 SVGIG (reference sequence). The CDR3 coding sequence is TGTGCCTGGGATACAGGGTCCTCCTACAATGAGCAGTTCTTC. Translation: CAWDTGSSYNEQFF.

The rearrangement joins TRBV28 to TRBJ2-2; 10 bases agree with TRBD1. Germline values: CDR1 MDHEN, CDR2 SYDVKM. This CDR3 has 14 residues. The junction had 6 bases not matched to a gene; V was cut back by 8 bases and J by 6 bases. The CDR3 nucleotides are TGTGCCAGCGGGGACAGGGGTCCCGCCGGGGAGCTGTTTTTT. It codes for CASGDRGPAGELFF.

This chain uses TRBV9 with TRBJ1-2; D might be TRBD1 (5 bases). Germline V lookup: CDR1 SGDLS, CDR2 YYNGEE. This CDR3 spans 17 amino acids. Trimming removed 3 bases from V and 7 bases from J, with 25 bases in between. The CDR3 DNA follows: TGTGCCAGCAGCGGCGGAGGGGTCCGCGGCCCATATAGTGGCTACACCTTC. It yields the protein CASSGGGVRGPYSGYTF.

The V and J genes are TRBV19 and TRBJ1-2; 9 positions agree with TRBD1. Germline V gene sequence: CDR1 LNHDA, CDR2 SQIVND (reference sequence). V lost 2 bases to trimming and J lost 5 bases; unmatched junction nucleotides: 6. This CDR3 is 15 amino acids long. The CDR3: CASSITGQGLYGYTF. Written as DNA, the CDR3 is TGTGCCAGTAGTATAACGGGACAGGGACTTTATGGCTACACCTTC.

This chain connects TRBV12-5 to TRBJ1-2; 7 bases map to TRBD1. V dropped 6 bases and J dropped 6; count of bases not matched to a gene: 7. The germline V gene has CDR1 LGHNT and CDR2 FRNRAP. The CDR3 totals 13 residues. The CDR3 protein is CASGGEGAHGYTF. Here the CDR3 DNA reads TGTGCTAGTGGAGGAGAGGGGGCCCATGGCTACACCTTC.

As to this clone: At one end the junction does not follow the germline gene, possibly because of a read error. This chain uses TRBV19 with TRBJ1-4; D gene uncertain. Germline V gene sequence: CDR1 LNHDA, CDR2 SQIVND (reference sequence). There are 15 residues in the CDR3. The CDR3 protein is CASSSSAATNEKLLF. In DNA form, the CDR3 reads TGTGCCAGTAGTTCCTCAGCCGCAACTAATGAAAAACTGCTTTTT.

This chain connects TRBV11-2 to TRBJ2-7; tentative D call: TRBD2 (6 bases). CDR1 SGHAT and CDR2 FQNNGV come from the germline V gene. Trimming stripped 10 bases from V and 1 base from J, with 8 bases between. This CDR3 has 11 amino acids. The CDR3 reads CATAGSYEQYF. CDR3 coding DNA: TGTGCCACCGCGGGATCCTACGAGCAGTACTTC.

The chain has TRBV12-3 or TRBV12-4 and TRBJ2-2, with a tentative D call TRBD1 (6 bases). CDR3 length equals 13 residues. V lost 3 bases to trimming and J lost 8 bases, with 10 bases between them. CDR3 loop: CASSFWGQGELFF. CDR3 DNA: TGTGCCAGCAGTTTTTGGGGGCAGGGGGAGCTGTTTTTT.

V gene TRBV30 combines with J gene TRBJ2-7, with D maybe TRBD2 (6 bases). CDR3 length equals 12 residues. Deletions cut 5 bases from V and 2 bases from J, with 10 bases between. The germline V gene encodes CDR1 GTSNPN and CDR2 SVGIG (reference sequence). Here the CDR3 reads CAWGEVTYEQYF. CDR3 nucleotide sequence: TGTGCCTGGGGGGAGGTTACCTACGAGCAGTACTTC. The entire variable domain, with the rest obtained from reference TRBV30 and TRBJ2-7, is as follows: SQTIHQWPATLVQPVGSPLSLECTVEGTSNPNLYWYRQAAGRGLQLLFYSVGIGQISSEVPQNLSASRPQDRQFILSSKKLLLSDSGFYLCAWGEVTYEQYFGPGTRLTVT.

This chain uses TRBV21-1 with TRBJ1-5; the listed D gene, TRBD1, was not tested against the DNA. TRBV21-1 is listed as a pseudogene. The CDR3 has 16 residues. CDR3 in DNA: TGTGCCAGCAGCAATGGATCACGGACAGAGAACCAGCCCCAGCATTTT. It specifies CASSNGSRTENQPQHF.

The chain recombines TRBV18 with TRBJ1-5, with D possibly matching TRBD1 (5 bases). The ends were cut back, 6 bases at V and 2 bases at J, with 11 bases in the middle. This CDR3 is 14 amino acids long. Germline assignment: CDR1 KGHSH and CDR2 LQKENI. CDR3 nucleotides: TGTGCCAGCTCCCGCGGGGGGGGCAATCAGCCCCAGCATTTT. As protein: CASSRGGGNQPQHF. Variable domain in full (rest from reference TRBV18 and TRBJ1-5): NAGVMQNPRHLVRRRGQEARLRCSPMKGHSHVYWYRQLPEEGLKFMVYLQKENIIDESGMPKERFSAEFPKEGPSILRIQQVVRGDSAAYFCASSRGGGNQPQHFGDGTRLSIL.

This clone was seen just once. The chain employs TRBV28 and TRBJ2-7; D not certain. Germline CDR1 is MDHEN and CDR2 is SYDVKM. V lost 3 bases and J 1 base, leaving 7 bases between the germline ends. The CDR3 runs 13 residues. CDR3 bases: TGTGCCAGCAGTTTCGGTTCTTCCTACGAGCAGTACTTC. Its translation: CASSFGSSYEQYF.

The chain employs TRBV27 and TRBJ2-3, with TRBD1 matching over 7 bases. Germline loops: CDR1 MNHEY, CDR2 SMNVEV (reference sequence). This CDR3 has 15 amino acids. Trimming at V came to 6 bases and at J to 2 bases, leaving 8 bases not matched to a gene. The CDR3 loop reads CASSPRGRVTDTQYF. As DNA, the CDR3 is TGTGCCAGCAGCCCAAGGGGGCGGGTCACAGATACGCAGTATTTT.

The gene calls are TRBV12-3 or TRBV12-4 and TRBJ2-1; D ambiguous. V dropped 3 bases and J dropped 9 bases, with 9 bases sitting between them. This CDR3 spans 12 amino acids. The CDR3 here is CASSFGGGEQFF. The CDR3 bases are TGTGCCAGCAGTTTTGGCGGCGGTGAGCAGTTCTTC.